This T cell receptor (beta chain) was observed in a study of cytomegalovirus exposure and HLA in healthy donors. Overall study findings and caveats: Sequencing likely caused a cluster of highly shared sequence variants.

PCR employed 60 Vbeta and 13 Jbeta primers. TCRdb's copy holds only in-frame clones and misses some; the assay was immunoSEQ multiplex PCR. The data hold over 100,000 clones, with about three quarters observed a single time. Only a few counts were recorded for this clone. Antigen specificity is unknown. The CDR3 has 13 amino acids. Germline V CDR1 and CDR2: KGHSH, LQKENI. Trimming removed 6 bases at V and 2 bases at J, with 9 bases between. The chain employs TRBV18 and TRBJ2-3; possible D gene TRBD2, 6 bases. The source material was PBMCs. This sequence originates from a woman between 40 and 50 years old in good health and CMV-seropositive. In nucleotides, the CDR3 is TGTGCCAGCTCCGGGGACTCCACAGATACGCAGTATTTT. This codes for CASSGDSTDTQYF.